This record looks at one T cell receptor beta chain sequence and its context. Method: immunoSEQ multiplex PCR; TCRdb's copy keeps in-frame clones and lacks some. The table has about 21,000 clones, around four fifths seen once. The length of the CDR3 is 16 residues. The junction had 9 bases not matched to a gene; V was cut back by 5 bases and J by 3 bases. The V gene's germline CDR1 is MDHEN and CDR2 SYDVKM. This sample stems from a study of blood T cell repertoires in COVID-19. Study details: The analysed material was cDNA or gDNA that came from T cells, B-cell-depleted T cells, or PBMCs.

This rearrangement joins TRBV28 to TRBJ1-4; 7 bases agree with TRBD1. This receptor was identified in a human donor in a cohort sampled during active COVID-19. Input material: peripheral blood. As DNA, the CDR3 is TGTGCCAGCAGTAGAATATCCGGGACAGCTAATGAAAAACTGTTTTTT. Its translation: CASSRISGTANEKLFF.